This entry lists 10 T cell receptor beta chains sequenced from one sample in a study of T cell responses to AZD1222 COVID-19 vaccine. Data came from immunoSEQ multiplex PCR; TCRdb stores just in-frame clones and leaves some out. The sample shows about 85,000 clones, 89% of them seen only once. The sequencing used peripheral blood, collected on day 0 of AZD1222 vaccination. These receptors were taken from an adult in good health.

In nucleotides, the CDR3 is TGTGCCAGCAGTGAAGGGGGGACAGGTTACGGCTACACCTTC. Its translation is CASSEGGTGYGYTF. The chain joins TRBV6-1 to TRBJ1-2; 8 nucleotides align to TRBD1. The CDR3 is made up of 14 amino acids. Germline loops: CDR1 MNHNS, CDR2 SASEGT. Trimming took 1 base from V and 8 from J; bases not matched to a gene: 6.

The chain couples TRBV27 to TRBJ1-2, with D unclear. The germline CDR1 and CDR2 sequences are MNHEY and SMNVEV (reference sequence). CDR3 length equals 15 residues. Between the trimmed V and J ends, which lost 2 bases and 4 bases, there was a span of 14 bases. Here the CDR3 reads CASSLIVGAGYGYTF. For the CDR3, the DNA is TGTGCCAGCAGTTTAATTGTGGGCGCGGGCTATGGCTACACCTTC.

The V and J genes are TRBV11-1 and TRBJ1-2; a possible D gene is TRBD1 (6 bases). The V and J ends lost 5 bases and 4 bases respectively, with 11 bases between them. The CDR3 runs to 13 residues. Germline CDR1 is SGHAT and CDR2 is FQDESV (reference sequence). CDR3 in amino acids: CASSEGGTYGYTF. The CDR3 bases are TGTGCCAGCAGCGAAGGGGGAACCTATGGCTACACCTTC.

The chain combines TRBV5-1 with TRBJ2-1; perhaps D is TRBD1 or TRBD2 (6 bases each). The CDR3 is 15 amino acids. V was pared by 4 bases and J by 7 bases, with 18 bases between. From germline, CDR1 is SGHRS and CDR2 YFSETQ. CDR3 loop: CASSAGGGAANEQFF. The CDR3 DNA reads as TGCGCCAGCAGCGCCGGGGGCGGGGCAGCGAATGAGCAGTTCTTC.

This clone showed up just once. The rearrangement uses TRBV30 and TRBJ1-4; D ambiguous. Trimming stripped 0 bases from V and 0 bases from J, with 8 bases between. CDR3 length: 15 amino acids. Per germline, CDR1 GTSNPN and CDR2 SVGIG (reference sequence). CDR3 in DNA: TGTGCCTGGAGTGTACTAGCCACAACTAATGAAAAACTGTTTTTT. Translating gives CAWSVLATTNEKLFF.

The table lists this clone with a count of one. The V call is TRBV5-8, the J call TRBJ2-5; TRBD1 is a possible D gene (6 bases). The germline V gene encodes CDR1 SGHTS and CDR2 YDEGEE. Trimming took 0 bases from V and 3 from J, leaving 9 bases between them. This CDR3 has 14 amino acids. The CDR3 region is CASSLGGQEETQYF. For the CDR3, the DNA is TGTGCCAGCAGCTTGGGGGGGCAGGAAGAGACCCAGTACTTC. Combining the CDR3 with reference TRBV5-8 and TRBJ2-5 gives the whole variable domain EAGVTQSPTHLIKTRGQQATLRCSPISGHTSVYWYQQALGLGLQFLLWYDEGEERNRGNFPPRFSGRQFPNYSSELNVNALELEDSALYLCASSLGGQEETQYFGPGTRLLVL.

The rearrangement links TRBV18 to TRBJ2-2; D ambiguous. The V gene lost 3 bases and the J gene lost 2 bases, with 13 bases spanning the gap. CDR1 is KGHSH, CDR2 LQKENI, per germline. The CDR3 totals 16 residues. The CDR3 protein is CASSPLESVNTGELFF. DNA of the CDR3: TGTGCCAGCTCACCCTTGGAAAGTGTCAACACCGGGGAGCTGTTTTTT.

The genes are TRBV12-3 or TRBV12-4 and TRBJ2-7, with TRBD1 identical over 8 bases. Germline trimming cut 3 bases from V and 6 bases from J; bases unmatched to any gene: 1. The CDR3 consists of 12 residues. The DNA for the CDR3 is TGTGCCAGCAGTTTCGGACAGGGCGAGCAGTACTTC. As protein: CASSFGQGEQYF.

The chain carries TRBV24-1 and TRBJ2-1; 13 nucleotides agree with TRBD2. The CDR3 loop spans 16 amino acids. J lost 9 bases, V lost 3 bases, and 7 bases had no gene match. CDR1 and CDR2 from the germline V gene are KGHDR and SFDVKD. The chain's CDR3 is CATSDGLAGEKTEQFF. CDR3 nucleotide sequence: TGTGCCACCAGTGATGGACTAGCGGGGGAAAAAACTGAGCAGTTCTTC.

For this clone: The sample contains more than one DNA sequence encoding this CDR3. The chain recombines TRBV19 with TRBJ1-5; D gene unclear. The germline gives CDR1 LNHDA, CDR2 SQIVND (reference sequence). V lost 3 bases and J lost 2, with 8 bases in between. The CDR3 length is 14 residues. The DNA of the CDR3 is TGTGCCAGTAGTATCTCCCGTGGCAATCAGCCCCAGCATTTT. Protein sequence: CASSISRGNQPQHF.